Below, 5 T cell receptor beta chains from the same sample are listed, as sequenced in a study of blood T cell repertoires in COVID-19. Here immunoSEQ multiplex PCR was the method, and the copy in TCRdb shows in-frame clones only, minus some. Among about 130,000 clones, roughly four fifths were seen once, and the ten largest hold 18%. The sample was PBMCs or T cells enriched from blood (not recorded which). These receptor sequences come from a man aged 25-45 years who had recovered from COVID-19.

J is TRBJ2-3 and V is TRBV9; TRBD2 agrees at 10 bases. J gave up 4 bases and V 4 bases, and 6 bases lay outside the gene matches. Germline V CDR1 and CDR2: SGDLS, YYNGEE. The CDR3 loop spans 15 amino acids. CDR3 sequence (DNA): TGTGCCAGCAGCCGGAGCGGGGGGGCCCCAGATACGCAGTATTTT. This gives the protein CASSRSGGAPDTQYF.

The V call is TRBV9, the J call TRBJ2-3; D perhaps matches TRBD1 (6 bases). The V gene lost 0 bases and the J gene lost 2 bases, with 19 bases spanning the gap. The CDR3 has 18 amino acids. Germline CDR1 reads SGDLS; CDR2 reads YYNGEE. The CDR3 protein is CASSVGRWGHMDTDTQYF. The CDR3 DNA reads as TGTGCCAGCAGCGTAGGTAGGTGGGGGCACATGGACACAGATACGCAGTATTTT.

The chain has TRBV27 and TRBJ2-6, with 10 bases identical to TRBD1. CDR1 is MNHEY and CDR2 is SMNVEV in the germline V gene (reference sequence). The J segment lost 0 bases and the V segment lost 5 bases, leaving 10 bases of the junction unmatched. The CDR3 is 19 amino acids. As DNA, the CDR3 is TGTGCCAGCAGTCTGGGGACAGGGGCATTGTTCTCTGGGGCCAACGTCCTGACTTTC. It yields the protein CASSLGTGALFSGANVLTF. Full variable domain (rest looked up from reference TRBV27 and TRBJ2-6): EAQVTQNPRYLITVTGKKLTVTCSQNMNHEYMSWYRQDPGLGLRQIYYSMNVEVTDKGDVPEGYKVSRKEKRNFPLILESPSPNQTSLYFCASSLGTGALFSGANVLTFGAGSRLTVL.

This clone has a handful of counts. V and J are TRBV30 and TRBJ1-4; unclear D gene. The CDR3 totals 13 residues. Trimming left V 3 bases short and J 6 bases short, with 11 bases between. Germline assignment: CDR1 GTSNPN and CDR2 SVGIG (reference sequence). DNA for the CDR3: TGTGCCTGGAGACATTCCTCACATGAAAAACTGTTTTTT. Its translation is CAWRHSSHEKLFF.

This clone has a handful of counts. The rearrangement joins TRBV18 to TRBJ2-7, with 8 bases that match TRBD1. V dropped 8 bases and J dropped 6; count of bases not matched to a gene: 12. Germline lookup yields CDR1 KGHSH and CDR2 LQKENI. There are 14 residues in the CDR3. Here the CDR3 reads CASARTGPVREQYF. The CDR3 DNA follows: TGTGCCAGCGCCCGGACAGGGCCGGTACGCGAGCAGTACTTC.